This TCR beta chain is drawn from a study of regulatory T cells. General study points: In patients, unique TRB V-J pairs were restricted and V/J usage skewed, especially in Tregs. Hydrophobic residues at CDR3 positions 6 and 7 were enriched in conventional CD4+ T cells of CD3G-deficient patients.

Trimming stripped 1 base from V and 0 bases from J, with 10 bases between. From germline, CDR1 is MGHRA and CDR2 YSYEKL. This CDR3 spans 16 amino acids. The PCR used 52 TRBV and 13 TRBJ primers. TCRdb's table, derived via immunoSEQ multiplex PCR, lists solely in-frame clones and lacks some. The sample consists of 30,000 to 40,000 clones, 85% to 95% of them appearing once. As to this clone: Antigen unknown.

All CD3G-deficient patients showed autoimmunity, more severe in two. Patients aged 2 to 39 years had fewer naive and more memory CD4+ and CD8+ T cells. CD4+ cells were sorted into CD25-high CD127-low regulatory cells and CD25-low CD127-high conventional cells. This chain links TRBV4-1 with TRBJ1-5; D gene uncertain. This TCR was recovered from a child between 2 and 9 years old with CD3G deficiency. Sequenced material: conventional CD4+ T cells sorted from blood. CDR3 DNA sequence: TGCGCCAGCAGCCAAGTGCCATTGCATAGCAATCAGCCCCAGCATTTT. This codes for CASSQVPLHSNQPQHF.